The sequence of this TCR beta chain was determined in a study of blood T cells in healthy people across ages. Findings of the study overall: What prevented conclusive comparison of naive and antigen-experienced cells was that PBMCs were unsorted.

Through a sample-barcoded 5' primer and a J-beta primer mix, a second PCR was run for 7 to 11 cycles. TCRdb ran MiXCR on the 5' RACE reads and lists one entry per CDR3 protein. This table holds over a million distinct CDR3 sequences, around 42% found once. This CDR3 spans 16 amino acids. V lost 3 bases to trimming and J lost 6 bases, with 20 bases between them. Germline values: CDR1 MGHRA, CDR2 YSYEKL. Of note for this clonotype: Its specificity is not known.

The TCR sequence derives from a woman in her late teens or twenties in good health. The V call is TRBV4-1, the J call TRBJ1-2; D is unclear. Input material: blood. The CDR3 region has the DNA TGCGCCAGCAGCCACCCTGGACGAACGACGTGGCATGGCTACACCTTC. Encoded protein: CASSHPGRTTWHGYTF.